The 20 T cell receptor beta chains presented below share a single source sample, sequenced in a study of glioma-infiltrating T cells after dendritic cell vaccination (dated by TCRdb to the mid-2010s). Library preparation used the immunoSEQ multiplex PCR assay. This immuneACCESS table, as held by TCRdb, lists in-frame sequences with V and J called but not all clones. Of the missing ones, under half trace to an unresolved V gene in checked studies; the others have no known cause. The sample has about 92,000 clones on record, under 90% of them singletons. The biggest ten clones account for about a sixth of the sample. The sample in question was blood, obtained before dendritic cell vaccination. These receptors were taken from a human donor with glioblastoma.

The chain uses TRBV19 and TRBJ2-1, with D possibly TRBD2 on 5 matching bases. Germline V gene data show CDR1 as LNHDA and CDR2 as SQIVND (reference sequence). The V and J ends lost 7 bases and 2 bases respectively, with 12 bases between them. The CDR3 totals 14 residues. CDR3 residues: CASNLALTYNEQFF. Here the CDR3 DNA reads TGTGCCAGTAACCTAGCCCTAACCTACAATGAGCAGTTCTTC.

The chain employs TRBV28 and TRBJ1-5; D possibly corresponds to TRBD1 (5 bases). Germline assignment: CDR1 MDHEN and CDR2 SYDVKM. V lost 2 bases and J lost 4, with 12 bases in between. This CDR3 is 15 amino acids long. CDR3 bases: TGTGCCAGCAGTTTAGATGGGGCATCTAATCAGCCCCAGCATTTT. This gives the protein CASSLDGASNQPQHF. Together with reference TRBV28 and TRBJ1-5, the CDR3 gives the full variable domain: DVKVTQSSRYLVKRTGEKVFLECVQDMDHENMFWYRQDPGLGLRLIYFSYDVKMKEKGDIPEGYSVSREKKERFSLILESASTNQTSMYLCASSLDGASNQPQHFGDGTRLSIL.

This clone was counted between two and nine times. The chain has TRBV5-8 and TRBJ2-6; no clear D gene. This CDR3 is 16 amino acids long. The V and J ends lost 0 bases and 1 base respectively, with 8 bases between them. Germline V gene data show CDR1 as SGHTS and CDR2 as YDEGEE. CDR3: CASSLGAGSGANVLTF. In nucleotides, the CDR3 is TGTGCCAGCAGCTTGGGGGCTGGGTCTGGGGCCAACGTCCTGACTTTC.

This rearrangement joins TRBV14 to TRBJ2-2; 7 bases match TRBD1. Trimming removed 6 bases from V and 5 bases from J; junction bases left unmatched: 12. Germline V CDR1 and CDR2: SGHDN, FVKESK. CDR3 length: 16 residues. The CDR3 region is CASRPTGYGVTGELFF. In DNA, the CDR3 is TGTGCCAGCAGACCGACAGGGTATGGCGTGACCGGGGAGCTGTTTTTT.

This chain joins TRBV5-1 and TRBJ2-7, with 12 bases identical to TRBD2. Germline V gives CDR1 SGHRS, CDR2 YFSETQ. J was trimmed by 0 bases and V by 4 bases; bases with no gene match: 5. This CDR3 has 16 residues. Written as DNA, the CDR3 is TGCGCCAGCAGCCCCGGACTAGCGGGGTCCTCCTACGAGCAGTACTTC. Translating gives CASSPGLAGSSYEQYF.

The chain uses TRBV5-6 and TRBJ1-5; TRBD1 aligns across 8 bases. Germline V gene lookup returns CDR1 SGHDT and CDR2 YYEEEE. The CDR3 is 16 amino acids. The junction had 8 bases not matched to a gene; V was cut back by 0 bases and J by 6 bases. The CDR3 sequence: CASSLGTGKGFQPQHF. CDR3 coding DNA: TGTGCCAGCAGCTTGGGGACAGGGAAAGGATTTCAGCCCCAGCATTTT. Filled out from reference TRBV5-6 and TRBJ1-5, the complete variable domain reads DAGVTQSPTHLIKTRGQQVTLRCSPKSGHDTVSWYQQALGQGPQFIFQYYEEEERQRGNFPDRFSGHQFPNYSSELNVNALLLGDSALYLCASSLGTGKGFQPQHFGDGTRLSIL.

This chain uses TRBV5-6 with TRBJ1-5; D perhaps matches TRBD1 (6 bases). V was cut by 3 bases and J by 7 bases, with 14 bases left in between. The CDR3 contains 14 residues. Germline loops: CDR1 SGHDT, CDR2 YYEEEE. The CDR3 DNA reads TGTGCCAGCAGCTCCCAGGGGTTAGGGCAGCCCCAGCATTTT. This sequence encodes CASSSQGLGQPQHF.

CDR3 protein: CASSQPSAKNIQYF. In DNA, the CDR3 is TGCGCCAGCAGCCAACCTTCAGCCAAAAACATTCAGTACTTC. This rearrangement joins TRBV4-1 to TRBJ2-4; D remains unclear. Germline CDR1 and CDR2: MGHRA and YSYEKL. The CDR3 contains 14 residues. Trimming stripped 2 bases from V and 0 bases from J, with 5 bases between.

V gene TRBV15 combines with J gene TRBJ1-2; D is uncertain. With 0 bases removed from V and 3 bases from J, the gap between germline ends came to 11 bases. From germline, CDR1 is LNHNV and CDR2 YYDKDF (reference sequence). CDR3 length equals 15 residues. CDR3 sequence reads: CATSRDHASYYGYTF. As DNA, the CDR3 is TGTGCCACCAGCAGAGATCACGCCAGTTACTATGGCTACACCTTC.

The CDR3 nucleotides read TGTGCCAGCAGCGTAGAAGCGGGCTACACAGATACGCAGTATTTT. Translating gives CASSVEAGYTDTQYF. The chain is built from TRBV9 and TRBJ2-3; the D gene is possibly TRBD2 (6 bases). CDR3 length: 15 residues. CDR1 and CDR2 from the germline V gene are SGDLS and YYNGEE. V was pared by 0 bases and J by 2 bases, with 10 bases between.

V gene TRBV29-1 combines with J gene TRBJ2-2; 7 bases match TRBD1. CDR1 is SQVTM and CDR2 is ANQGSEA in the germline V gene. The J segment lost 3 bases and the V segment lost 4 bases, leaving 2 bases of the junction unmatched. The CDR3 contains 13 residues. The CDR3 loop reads CSVGGQYTGELFF. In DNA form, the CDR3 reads TGCAGCGTTGGGGGACAGTACACCGGGGAGCTGTTTTTT.

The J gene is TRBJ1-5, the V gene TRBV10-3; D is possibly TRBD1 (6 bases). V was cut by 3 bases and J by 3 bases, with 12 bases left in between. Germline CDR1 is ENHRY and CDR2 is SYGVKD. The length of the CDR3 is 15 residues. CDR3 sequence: CAISEKTGHNQPQHF. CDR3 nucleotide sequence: TGTGCCATCAGTGAAAAAACAGGGCACAATCAGCCCCAGCATTTT.

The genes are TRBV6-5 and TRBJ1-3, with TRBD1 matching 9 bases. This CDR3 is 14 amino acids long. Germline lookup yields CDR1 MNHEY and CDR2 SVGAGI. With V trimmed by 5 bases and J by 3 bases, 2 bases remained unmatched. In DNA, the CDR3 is TGTGCCAGCAGTAGGACAGGGGATGGAAACACCATATATTTT. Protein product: CASSRTGDGNTIYF.

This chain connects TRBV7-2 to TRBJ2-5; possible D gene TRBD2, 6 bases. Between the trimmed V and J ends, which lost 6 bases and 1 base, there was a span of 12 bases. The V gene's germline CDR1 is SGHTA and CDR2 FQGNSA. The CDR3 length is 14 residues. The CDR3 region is CASRRGGIQETQYF. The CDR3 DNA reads TGTGCCAGCAGGAGGGGCGGGATCCAAGAGACCCAGTACTTC.

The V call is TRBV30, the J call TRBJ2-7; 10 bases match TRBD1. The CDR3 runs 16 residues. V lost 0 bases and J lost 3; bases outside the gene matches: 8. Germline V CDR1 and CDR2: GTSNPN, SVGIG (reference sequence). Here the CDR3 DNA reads TGTGCCTGGAGTGTACCCCGACAGGGGGCCAGCTACGAGCAGTACTTC. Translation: CAWSVPRQGASYEQYF.

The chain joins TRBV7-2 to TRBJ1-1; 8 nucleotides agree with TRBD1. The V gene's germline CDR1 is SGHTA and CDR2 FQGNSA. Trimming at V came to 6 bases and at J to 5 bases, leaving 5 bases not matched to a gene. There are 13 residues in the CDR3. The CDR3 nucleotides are TGTGCCAGCAGGTCGCAGGGGGCGACTGAAGCTTTCTTT. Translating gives CASRSQGATEAFF.

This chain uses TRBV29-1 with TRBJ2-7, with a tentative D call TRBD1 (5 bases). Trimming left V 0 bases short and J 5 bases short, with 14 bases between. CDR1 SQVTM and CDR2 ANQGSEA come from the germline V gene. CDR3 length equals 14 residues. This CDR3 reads CSVEEGAGSNEQYF. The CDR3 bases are TGCAGCGTTGAAGAAGGGGCAGGGTCCAACGAGCAGTACTTC.

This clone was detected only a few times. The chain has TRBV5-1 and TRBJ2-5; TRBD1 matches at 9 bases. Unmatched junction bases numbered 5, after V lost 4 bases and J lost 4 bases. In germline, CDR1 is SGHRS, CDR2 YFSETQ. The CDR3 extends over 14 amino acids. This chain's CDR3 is CASSPGTGIETQYF. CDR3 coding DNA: TGCGCCAGCAGCCCCGGGACAGGGATAGAGACCCAGTACTTC.

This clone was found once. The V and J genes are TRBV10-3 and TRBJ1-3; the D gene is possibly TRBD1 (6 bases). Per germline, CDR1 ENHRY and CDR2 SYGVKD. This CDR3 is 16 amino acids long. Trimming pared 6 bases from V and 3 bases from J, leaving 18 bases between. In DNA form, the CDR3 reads TGTGCCATCAGGGGGGCCGGACAGAAGAGTGGAAACACCATATATTTT. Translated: CAIRGAGQKSGNTIYF.

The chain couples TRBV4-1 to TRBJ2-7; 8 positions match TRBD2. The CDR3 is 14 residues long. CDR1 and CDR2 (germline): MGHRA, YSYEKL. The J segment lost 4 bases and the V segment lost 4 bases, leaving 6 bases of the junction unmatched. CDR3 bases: TGCGCCAGCAGCCCGGGGGGGACCAGGTACGAGCAGTACTTC. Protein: CASSPGGTRYEQYF.